Listed here are 28 T cell receptor beta chains from one sample, sequenced in a study of blood T cells in healthy people across ages. It was with a sample-barcoded 5' primer and a J-beta primer mix that a second PCR of roughly 7 to 11 cycles was run. In TCRdb, the 5' RACE reads were re-called with MiXCR into one record per CDR3 protein. The data hold about 1,500,000 distinct CDR3 sequences, with over 25% observed a single time. The material sequenced was blood. The source is a woman in her twenties or thirties in good health.

This sequence joins TRBV7-2 and TRBJ2-1, with 9 nucleotides matching TRBD2. The trim removed 1 base at V and 10 bases at J, leaving 14 bases unmatched. The CDR3 covers 17 residues. Germline CDR1 reads SGHTA; CDR2 reads FQGNSA. CDR3 sequence reads: CASSLDGGRALGYEQFF. In DNA form, the CDR3 reads TGTGCCAGCAGCTTAGACGGCGGGAGGGCCCTTGGCTACGAGCAGTTCTTC.

This clonotype has a handful of counts. The V gene is TRBV11-3, the J gene TRBJ2-1; maybe TRBD2 (6 bases). This CDR3 is built from 19 residues. The V and J ends lost 5 bases and 0 bases respectively, with 23 bases between them. Germline-derived CDR1 and CDR2 are SGHNT and YENEEA. The CDR3, as DNA: TGTGCCAGCAGCCCCAGAGGCGGGACCGTCCCGAGCTCCTACAATGAGCAGTTCTTC. As protein: CASSPRGGTVPSSYNEQFF.

V is TRBV7-2 and J is TRBJ2-1, with D unresolved. Looked up from germline, CDR1 is SGHTA and CDR2 is FQGNSA. CDR3 size: 13 residues. Trimming took 4 bases from V and 10 from J, leaving 14 bases between them. CDR3 nucleotide sequence: TGTGCCAGCAGCTCAAGGACCAGACCGGAGCAGTTCTTC. Its protein product is CASSSRTRPEQFF.

Remarks on this clonotype: One end of the junction fails to match germline, which may point to a read error. The chain couples TRBV5-1 to TRBJ2-6; 8 bases line up with TRBD1. The CDR3 sequence is 16 residues long. Germline V lookup: CDR1 SGHRS, CDR2 YFSETQ. In DNA, the CDR3 is TGCGCCAGCAGCTTGGAACAGGTGCAGGGGGCCAACGTCCGGACTTTC. Protein sequence: CASSLEQVQGANVRTF. Filled out from reference TRBV5-1 and TRBJ2-6, the complete variable domain reads KAGVTQTPRYLIKTRGQQVTLSCSPISGHRSVSWYQQTPGQGLQFLFEYFSETQRNKGNFPGRFSGRQFSNSRSEMNVSTLELGDSALYLCASSLEQVQGANVRTFGAGSRLTVL.

The chain employs TRBV20-1 and TRBJ2-6, with D perhaps TRBD2 (6 bases). Per germline, CDR1 DFQATT and CDR2 SNEGSKA (reference sequence). V dropped 2 bases and J dropped 3 bases, with 14 bases sitting between them. The CDR3 has 16 amino acids. The CDR3 loop is CSARPFGGSGANVLTF. The CDR3 bases are TGCAGTGCTAGACCCTTTGGGGGGAGTGGGGCCAACGTCCTGACTTTC.

Of note for this clonotype: A much larger clonotype is one base distant, so this may be a read error. The chain links TRBV6-5 to TRBJ2-7; perhaps TRBD1 as D (6 bases). The last part of the DNA fits TRBJ2-5 better; the J call may be wrong. CDR1 is MNHEY, CDR2 SVGAGI, per germline. The CDR3 has 15 amino acids. Here the CDR3 DNA reads TGTACCAGCAGTTACGCCCTCAGGGGCTGGAAGACCCAGTACTTC. Amino acid sequence: CTSSYALRGWKTQYF.

In the case of this clonotype: One junction end does not reproduce the germline sequence, and a read error may be involved. The chain recombines TRBV5-1 with TRBJ2-3; unclear D gene. The CDR3 length is 17 residues. Germline assignment: CDR1 SGHRS and CDR2 YFSETQ. The DNA for the CDR3 is TGCGCCAGCATCTTGGCCCCAGCAGTCGTTTCCACAGATACGCAGTATTTT. Protein product: CASILAPAVVSTDTQYF.

The genes are TRBV29-1 and TRBJ2-5; tentatively, D is TRBD2 (6 bases). In germline, CDR1 is SQVTM, CDR2 ANQGSEA. The CDR3 spans 13 residues. V was shortened by 4 bases and J by 7 bases, with 16 bases between the two germline ends. The CDR3 sequence: CSVGAAQEGTQYF. The CDR3, as DNA: TGCAGCGTTGGGGCAGCTCAGGAGGGGACCCAGTACTTC.

The chain has TRBV2 and TRBJ2-3; 8 nucleotides match TRBD1. In germline, CDR1 is SNHLY, CDR2 FYNNEI. There are 17 residues in the CDR3. Trimming at V came to 1 base and at J to 2 bases, leaving 8 bases not matched to a gene. CDR3 nucleotide sequence: TGTGCCAGCAGTGAAGTTTCGCAGGGGGCTAACACAGATACGCAGTATTTT. Amino acids: CASSEVSQGANTDTQYF.

This clonotype was detected only once. An end of the junction does not agree with germline; a read error may underlie this. CDR3 nucleotide sequence: TGTACCAGCAGTTTACCCCGGGACACGCGATATAACTATGGCTACACCTTC. Amino acids: CTSSLPRDTRYNYGYTF. The rearrangement uses TRBV28 and TRBJ1-2, with D maybe TRBD1 (6 bases). Germline V gives CDR1 MDHEN, CDR2 SYDVKM. The CDR3 totals 17 residues.

The chain recombines TRBV27 with TRBJ2-4, with TRBD1 identical over 7 bases. Germline loops: CDR1 MNHEY, CDR2 SMNVEV (reference sequence). The CDR3 is 15 amino acids. Germline trimming cut 5 bases from V and 6 bases from J; bases unmatched to any gene: 10. The CDR3 loop is CASSIYRGSGNIQYF. In DNA, the CDR3 is TGTGCCAGCAGTATATACAGGGGAAGTGGAAACATTCAGTACTTC.

The gene calls are TRBV6-5 and TRBJ1-6; D is unresolved. The CDR3 extends over 12 amino acids. V lost 2 bases, J lost 16 bases, and 12 bases lay in between. Germline V gene lookup returns CDR1 MNHEY and CDR2 SVGAGI. The DNA for the CDR3 is TGTGCCAGCAGTTACGGGCGGGGAGAACTCCACTTT. The encoded protein is CASSYGRGELHF.

The chain carries TRBV5-6 and TRBJ1-6, with TRBD1 identical over 7 bases. CDR3 length: 15 amino acids. The J segment lost 8 bases and the V segment lost 4 bases, leaving 9 bases of the junction unmatched. Per the germline V gene, CDR1 is SGHDT and CDR2 is YYEEEE. CDR3 loop: CASSPSGQPYSPLHF. The CDR3 DNA reads TGTGCCAGCAGCCCTTCGGGACAGCCATATTCACCCCTCCACTTT. The full variable domain, with the rest looked up from reference TRBV5-6 and TRBJ1-6, is DAGVTQSPTHLIKTRGQQVTLRCSPKSGHDTVSWYQQALGQGPQFIFQYYEEEERQRGNFPDRFSGHQFPNYSSELNVNALLLGDSALYLCASSPSGQPYSPLHFGNGTRLTVT.

At least ten counts were recorded for this clonotype. This chain uses TRBV12-3 or TRBV12-4 with TRBJ2-7; TRBD1 might be the D (6 bases). V dropped 8 bases and J dropped 6 bases, with 17 bases sitting between them. The CDR3 is 13 residues long. Here the CDR3 reads CASGLQKGGEQYF. The CDR3 bases are TGTGCCAGCGGGCTCCAGAAAGGGGGCGAGCAGTACTTC.

This clonotype was observed a handful of times. The rearrangement uses TRBV11-2 and TRBJ2-7; unclear D gene. This CDR3 has 12 residues. In germline, CDR1 is SGHAT, CDR2 FQNNGV. V shed 3 bases and J shed 2 bases, with 5 bases lying between them. CDR3 sequence: CASSFVAYEQYF. CDR3 DNA sequence: TGTGCCAGCAGCTTTGTCGCCTACGAGCAGTACTTC.

In its sample, this clonotype was seen many times. V and J are TRBV4-1 and TRBJ2-5; D is perhaps TRBD2 (6 bases). Germline V gene sequence: CDR1 MGHRA, CDR2 YSYEKL. Between the trimmed V and J ends, which lost 0 bases and 5 bases, there was a span of 16 bases. The length of the CDR3 is 16 residues. The CDR3 protein is CASSQDLASSWETQYF. The CDR3 region has the DNA TGCGCCAGCAGCCAAGACCTAGCGTCTTCGTGGGAGACCCAGTACTTC.

The chain couples TRBV5-6 to TRBJ2-7, with 8 bases identical to TRBD2. The CDR3 has 14 amino acids. V lost 3 bases, J lost 0 bases, and 2 bases stayed unmatched. CDR1 and CDR2 (germline): SGHDT, YYEEEE. The CDR3 loop reads CASSYGRVSYEQYF. The CDR3 coding sequence is TGTGCCAGCAGCTACGGGAGGGTCTCCTACGAGCAGTACTTC.

The count of this clonotype is one. This may be a read error: a much more frequent sequence differs by one nucleotide. The chain has TRBV6-5 and TRBJ2-7; D is ambiguous. Trimming removed 2 bases from V and 7 bases from J, with 9 bases in between. CDR1 MNHEY and CDR2 SVGAGI come from the germline V gene. The CDR3 contains 12 residues. The CDR3 protein is CASSYMGKEQYF. The CDR3 bases are TGTGCCAGCAGTTACATGGGGAAGGAGCAGTACTTC.

Many counts were recorded for this clonotype. The CDR3 nucleotides are TGTGCCAGCAGCCCTCCTATCTCGAGGACTGAAGCTTTCTTT. Translating it yields CASSPPISRTEAFF. This chain links TRBV3-1 with TRBJ1-1, with unresolved D. CDR1 LGHDT and CDR2 YNNKEL come from the germline V gene (reference sequence). V was pared by 4 bases and J by 5 bases, with 14 bases between. The CDR3 sequence is 14 residues long.

The chain couples TRBV4-3 to TRBJ1-1, with 7 positions matching TRBD1. Germline-derived CDR1 and CDR2 are LGHNA and YSLEER. CDR3 length equals 14 residues. V dropped 3 bases and J dropped 1; count of bases not matched to a gene: 2. The CDR3 DNA reads TGCGCCAGCAGCCAGACAGGGCCGAACACTGAAGCTTTCTTT. It translates to CASSQTGPNTEAFF.

In the case of this clonotype: A read error may be the cause here, since a much bigger clone is one base away. V gene TRBV24-1 combines with J gene TRBJ2-7, with D maybe TRBD1 (6 bases). The CDR3 totals 17 residues. Looked up from germline, CDR1 is KGHDR and CDR2 is SFDVKD. The ends were cut back, 4 bases at V and 6 bases at J, with 24 bases in the middle. The chain's CDR3 is CATSEGRGFRRATEQYF. The CDR3 DNA is TGTGCCACCAGTGAAGGCAGGGGCTTCCGTAGAGCGACCGAGCAGTACTTC.

J is TRBJ2-1 and V is TRBV3-1; 12 bases line up with TRBD1. The J segment lost 1 base and the V segment lost 3 bases, leaving 4 bases of the junction unmatched. The CDR3 runs to 17 residues. Germline-derived CDR1 and CDR2 are LGHDT and YNNKEL (reference sequence). The CDR3 protein is CASSQGGQGASYNEQFF. The CDR3 nucleotides are TGTGCCAGCAGCCAGGGGGGACAGGGGGCGTCCTACAATGAGCAGTTCTTC.

This clonotype was observed a handful of times. CDR3 loop: CASSQDLVGGNEKLFF. DNA of the CDR3: TGCGCCAGCAGCCAAGATCTTGTCGGGGGAAATGAAAAACTGTTTTTT. This sequence joins TRBV4-3 and TRBJ1-4; the D gene is possibly TRBD1 (5 bases). V lost 0 bases and J 5 bases, leaving 13 bases between the germline ends. The V gene's germline CDR1 is LGHNA and CDR2 YSLEER. The CDR3 contains 16 residues.

Many counts were recorded for this clonotype. The V call is TRBV9, the J call TRBJ2-3, with 7 bases that match TRBD1. The CDR3 runs to 15 residues. Germline V gene lookup returns CDR1 SGDLS and CDR2 YYNGEE. The V and J ends lost 4 bases and 1 base, in that order; junction bases with no gene match: 6. This CDR3 is CASSPEGAGTDTQYF. CDR3 coding DNA: TGTGCCAGCAGCCCCGAGGGGGCAGGCACAGATACGCAGTATTTT.

This clonotype was counted at least ten times. The chain uses TRBV4-3 and TRBJ2-7; no reliable D call. V shed 0 bases and J shed 3 bases, with 6 bases lying between them. CDR3 length: 13 amino acids. Germline V gives CDR1 LGHNA, CDR2 YSLEER. The CDR3 region has the DNA TGCGCCAGCAGCCAAGAACGGCACTACGAGCAGTACTTC. As protein: CASSQERHYEQYF.

As concerns this clonotype: Because it lacks the conserved phenylalanine or tryptophan at the end, this CDR3 is likely a read error. V is TRBV7-2 and J is TRBJ2-4, with 8 bases lining up with TRBD2. Matching the DNA end better, TRBJ2-7 makes the J call doubtful. The germline V gene has CDR1 SGHTA and CDR2 FQGNSA. The CDR3 consists of 15 residues. The DNA for the CDR3 is TGTGCCAGCAGCCGAGGTAGCGGGACCCACTACGAGCAGTACTGC. Protein: CASSRGSGTHYEQYC.

This clonotype was picked up many times. CDR3 coding DNA: TGTGCCAGCAGCTTTGTTCGGGTGGGGCGCACAGATACGCAGTATTTT. Encoded protein: CASSFVRVGRTDTQYF. The rearrangement uses TRBV7-9 and TRBJ2-3, with D possibly TRBD1 on 5 matching bases. The CDR3 has 16 residues. Germline V lookup: CDR1 SEHNR, CDR2 FQNEAQ (reference sequence). Trimming stripped 3 bases from V and 1 base from J, with 14 bases between.

J is TRBJ1-2 and V is TRBV7-3; D gene ambiguous. CDR1 is SGHTA and CDR2 is FQGTGA in the germline V gene. Deletions cut 1 base from V and 13 bases from J, with 16 bases between. This CDR3 has 13 amino acids. CDR3: CASSLSAHRLLTF. In DNA, the CDR3 is TGTGCCAGCAGCTTAAGTGCGCACCGTCTGCTCACCTTC. Drawing the rest from reference TRBV7-3 and TRBJ1-2, the complete variable domain is GAGVSQTPSNKVTEKGKYVELRCDPISGHTALYWYRQSLGQGPEFLIYFQGTGAADDSGLPNDRFFAVRPEGSVSTLKIQRTERGDSAVYLCASSLSAHRLLTFGSGTRLTVV.